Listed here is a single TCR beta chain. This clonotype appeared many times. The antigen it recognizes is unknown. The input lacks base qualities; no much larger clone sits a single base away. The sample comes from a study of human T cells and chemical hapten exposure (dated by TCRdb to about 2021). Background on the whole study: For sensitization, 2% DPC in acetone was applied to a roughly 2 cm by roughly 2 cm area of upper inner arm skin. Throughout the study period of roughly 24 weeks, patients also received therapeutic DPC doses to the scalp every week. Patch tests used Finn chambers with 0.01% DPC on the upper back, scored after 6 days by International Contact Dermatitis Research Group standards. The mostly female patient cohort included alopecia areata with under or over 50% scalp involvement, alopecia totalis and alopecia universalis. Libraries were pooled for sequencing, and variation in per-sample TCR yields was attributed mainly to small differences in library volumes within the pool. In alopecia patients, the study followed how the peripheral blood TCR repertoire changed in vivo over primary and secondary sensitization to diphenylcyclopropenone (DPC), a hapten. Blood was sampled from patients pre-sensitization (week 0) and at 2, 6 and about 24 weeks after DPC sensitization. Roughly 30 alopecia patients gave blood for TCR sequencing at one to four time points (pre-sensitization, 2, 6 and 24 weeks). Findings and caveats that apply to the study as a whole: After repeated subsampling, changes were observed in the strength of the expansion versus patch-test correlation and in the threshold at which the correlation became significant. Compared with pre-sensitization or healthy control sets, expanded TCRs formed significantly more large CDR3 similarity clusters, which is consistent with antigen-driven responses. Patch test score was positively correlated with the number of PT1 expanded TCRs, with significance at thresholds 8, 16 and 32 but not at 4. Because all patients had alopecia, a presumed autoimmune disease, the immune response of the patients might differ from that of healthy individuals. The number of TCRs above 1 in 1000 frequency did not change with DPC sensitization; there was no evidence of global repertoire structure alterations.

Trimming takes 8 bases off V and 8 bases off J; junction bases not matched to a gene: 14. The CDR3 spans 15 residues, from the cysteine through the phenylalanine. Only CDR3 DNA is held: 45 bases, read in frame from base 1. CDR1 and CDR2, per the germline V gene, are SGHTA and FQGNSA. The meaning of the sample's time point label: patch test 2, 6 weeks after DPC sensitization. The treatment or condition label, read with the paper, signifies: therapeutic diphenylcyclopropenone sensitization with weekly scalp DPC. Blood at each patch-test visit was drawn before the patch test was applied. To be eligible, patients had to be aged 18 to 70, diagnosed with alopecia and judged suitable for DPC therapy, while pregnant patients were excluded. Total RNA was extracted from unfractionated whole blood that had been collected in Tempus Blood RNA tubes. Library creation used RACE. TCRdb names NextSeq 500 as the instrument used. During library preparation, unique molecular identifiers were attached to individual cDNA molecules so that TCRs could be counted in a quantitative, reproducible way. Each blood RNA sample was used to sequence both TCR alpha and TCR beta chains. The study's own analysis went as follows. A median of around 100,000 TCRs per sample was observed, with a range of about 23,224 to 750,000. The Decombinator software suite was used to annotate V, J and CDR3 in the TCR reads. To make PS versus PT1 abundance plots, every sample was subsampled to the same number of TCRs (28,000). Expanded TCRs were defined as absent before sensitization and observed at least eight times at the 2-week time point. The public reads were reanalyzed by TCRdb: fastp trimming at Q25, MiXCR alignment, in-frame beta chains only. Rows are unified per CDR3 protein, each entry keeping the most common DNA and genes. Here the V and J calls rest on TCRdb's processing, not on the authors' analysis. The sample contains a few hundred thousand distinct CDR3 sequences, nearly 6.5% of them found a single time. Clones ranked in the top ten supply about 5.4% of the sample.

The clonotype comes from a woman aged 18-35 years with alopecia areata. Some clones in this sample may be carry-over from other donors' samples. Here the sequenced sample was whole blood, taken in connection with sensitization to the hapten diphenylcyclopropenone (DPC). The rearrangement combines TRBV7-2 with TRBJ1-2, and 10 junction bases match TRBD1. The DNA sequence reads TGTGCCAGCGCCGTAGTTTTGACAGGGGGCAAAGGCTACACCTTC. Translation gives CASAVVLTGGKGYTF.